Listed below are T cell receptor beta chains from one sample, sequenced in a study of cytomegalovirus exposure and HLA in healthy donors. The method was immunoSEQ multiplex PCR; TCRdb's version includes in-frame clones alone and lacks a portion of them. The sample shows around 160,000 clones, around nine tenths of them seen only once. The sequenced sample consisted of PBMCs. The receptor source for this set is a man between 18 and 35 years old in good health and CMV-seronegative. Both conserved end residues are part of each CDR3. A D gene is named only where the DNA matches it firmly.

j_call	cdr3_length	d_call	v_call	cdr3_nt	cdr3_aa
TRBJ1-2	15	.	TRBV27	TGTGCCAGCAGACCAAAGGCTGGGGGGAGCGCTGGCTACACCTTC	CASRPKAGGSAGYTF
TRBJ2-5	15	.	TRBV1	TGCACCAGCAGCCAAGAAAAGGGGGAACAAGAGACCCAGTACTTC	CTSSQEKGEQETQYF
TRBJ2-1	18	TRBD2	TRBV2	TGTGCCAGCAGTGAAACTTCCCCGGCGGGAGGTTCCTACAATGAGCAGTTCTTC	CASSETSPAGGSYNEQFF
TRBJ1-2	14	.	TRBV7-9	TGTGCCAGCAGCTCGTCCGGGACACCGTATGGCTACACCTTC	CASSSSGTPYGYTF
TRBJ2-7	13	.	TRBV5-1	TGCGCCAGCAGCTTGGATTTAGCCTACGAGCAGTACTTC	CASSLDLAYEQYF
TRBJ1-5	13	.	TRBV27	TGTGCCAGCAGTTTCAGTGAGGATCAGCCCCAGCATTTT	CASSFSEDQPQHF
TRBJ2-2	13	TRBD2	TRBV10-3	TGTGCCATTCAGCGGGAGTGGACCGGGGAGCTGTTTTTT	CAIQREWTGELFF
TRBJ2-5	13	TRBD1	TRBV6-6	TGTGCCAGCAGTGGCCAACAGGGGTTGGACCAGTACTTC	CASSGQQGLDQYF
TRBJ1-1	14	.	TRBV18	TGTGCCAGCTCACCACGACAGGCTCTCACTGAAGCTTTCTTT	CASSPRQALTEAFF
TRBJ1-1	14	.	TRBV6-1	TGTGCCAGCATAACTCGGGGGACTGACGCTGAAGCTTTCTTT	CASITRGTDAEAFF
TRBJ2-3	16	TRBD2	TRBV5-1	TGCGCCAGCAGCTTGGCCGGAGGCGGGGGTTCAGATACGCAGTATTTT	CASSLAGGGGSDTQYF
TRBJ1-5	14	.	TRBV2	TGTGCCAGCAGTGAAATGTATAGCAATCAGCCCCAGCATTTT	CASSEMYSNQPQHF
TRBJ1-5	14	.	TRBV2	TGTGCCAGCAATAATAGGGGGAGCAATCAGCCCCAGCATTTT	CASNNRGSNQPQHF
TRBJ1-1	12	.	TRBV25-1	TGTGCCAGCAGTGAACTCAGGGGAAAAGCTTTCTTT	CASSELRGKAFF
TRBJ2-7	12	TRBD2	TRBV27	TGTGCCAGCTTTCGGGGGGCCTACGAGCAGTACTTC	CASFRGAYEQYF
TRBJ2-3	16	TRBD2	TRBV7-2	TGTGCCAGCAGCAAAGGACTAGCGGGGTACGCAGATACGCAGTATTTT	CASSKGLAGYADTQYF
TRBJ1-2	12	.	TRBV6-5	TGTGCCAGCAGTTACCTCGGCGGTGGCTACACCTTC	CASSYLGGGYTF